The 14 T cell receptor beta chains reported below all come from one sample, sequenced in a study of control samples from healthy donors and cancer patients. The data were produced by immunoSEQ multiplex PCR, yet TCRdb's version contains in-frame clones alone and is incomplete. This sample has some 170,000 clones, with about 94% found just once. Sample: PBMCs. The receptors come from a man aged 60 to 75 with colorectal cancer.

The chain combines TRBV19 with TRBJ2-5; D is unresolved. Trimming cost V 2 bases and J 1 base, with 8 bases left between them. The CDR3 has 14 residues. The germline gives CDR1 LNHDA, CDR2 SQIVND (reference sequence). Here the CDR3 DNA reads TGTGCCAGTAGTATAACAGACCTCCAAGAGACCCAGTACTTC. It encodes CASSITDLQETQYF.

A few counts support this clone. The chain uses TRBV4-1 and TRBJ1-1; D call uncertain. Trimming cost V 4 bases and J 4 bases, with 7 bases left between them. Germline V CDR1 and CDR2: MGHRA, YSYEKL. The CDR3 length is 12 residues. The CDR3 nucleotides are TGCGCCAGCAGCCCGGAGGGCACTGAAGCTTTCTTT. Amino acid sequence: CASSPEGTEAFF.

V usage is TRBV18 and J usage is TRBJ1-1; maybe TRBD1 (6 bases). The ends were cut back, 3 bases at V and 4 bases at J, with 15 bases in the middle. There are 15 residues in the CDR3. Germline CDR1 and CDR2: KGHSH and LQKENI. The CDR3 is CASSPREGGGTEAFF. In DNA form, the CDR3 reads TGTGCCAGCTCACCGCGCGAGGGGGGTGGCACTGAAGCTTTCTTT.

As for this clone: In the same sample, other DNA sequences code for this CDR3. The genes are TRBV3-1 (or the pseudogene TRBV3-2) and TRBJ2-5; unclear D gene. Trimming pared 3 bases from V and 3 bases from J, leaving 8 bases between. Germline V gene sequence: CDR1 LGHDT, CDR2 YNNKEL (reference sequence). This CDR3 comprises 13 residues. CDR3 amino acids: CASSQGREETQYF. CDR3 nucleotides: TGTGCCAGCAGCCAGGGAAGGGAAGAGACCCAGTACTTC.

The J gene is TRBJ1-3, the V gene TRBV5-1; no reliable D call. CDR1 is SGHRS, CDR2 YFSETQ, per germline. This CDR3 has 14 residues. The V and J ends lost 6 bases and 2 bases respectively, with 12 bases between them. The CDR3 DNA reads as TGCGCCAGCACCCTAGGAACCGCTGGAAACACCATATATTTT. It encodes CASTLGTAGNTIYF.

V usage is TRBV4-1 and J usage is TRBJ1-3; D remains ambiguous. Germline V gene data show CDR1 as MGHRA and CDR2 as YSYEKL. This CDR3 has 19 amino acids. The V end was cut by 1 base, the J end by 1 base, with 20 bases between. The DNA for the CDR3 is TGCGCCAGCAGCCAAGGACCCCTCCGGCCAGCGGGGTCTGGAAACACCATATATTTT. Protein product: CASSQGPLRPAGSGNTIYF.

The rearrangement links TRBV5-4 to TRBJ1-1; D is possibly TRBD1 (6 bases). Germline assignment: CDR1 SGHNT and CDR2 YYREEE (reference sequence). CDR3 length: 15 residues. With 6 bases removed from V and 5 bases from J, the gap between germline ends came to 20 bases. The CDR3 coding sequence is TGTGCCAGCACCCTGGGTGGGGGCCGGGAGACTGAAGCTTTCTTT. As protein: CASTLGGGRETEAFF.

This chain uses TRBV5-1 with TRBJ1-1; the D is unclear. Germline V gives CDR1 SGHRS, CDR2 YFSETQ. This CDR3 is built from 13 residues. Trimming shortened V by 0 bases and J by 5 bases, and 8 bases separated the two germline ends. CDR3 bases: TGCGCCAGCAGCTTGGGACTTCAGACTGAAGCTTTCTTT. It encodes CASSLGLQTEAFF.

The CDR3 reads CASSLGQAARSYNSPLHF. In DNA, the CDR3 is TGTGCCAGCAGCTTGGGACAGGCGGCACGCTCCTATAATTCACCCCTCCACTTT. V gene TRBV5-6 combines with J gene TRBJ1-6, with D perhaps matching TRBD1 (6 bases). The V end lost 0 bases, the J end lost 0 bases, and 13 bases lay between the germline ends. Germline V gene data show CDR1 as SGHDT and CDR2 as YYEEEE. The CDR3 is made up of 18 amino acids.

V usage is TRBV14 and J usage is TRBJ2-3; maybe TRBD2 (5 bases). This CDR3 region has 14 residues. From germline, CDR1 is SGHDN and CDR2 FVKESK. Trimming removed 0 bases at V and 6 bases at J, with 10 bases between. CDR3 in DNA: TGTGCCAGCAGCCAAGACAGATTAGCGGATACGCAGTATTTT. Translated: CASSQDRLADTQYF.

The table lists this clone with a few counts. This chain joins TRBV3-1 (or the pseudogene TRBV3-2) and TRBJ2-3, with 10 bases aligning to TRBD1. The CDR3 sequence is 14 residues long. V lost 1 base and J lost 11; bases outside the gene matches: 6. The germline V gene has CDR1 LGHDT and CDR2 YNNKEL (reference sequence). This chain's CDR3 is CASSQAGTGVGQYF. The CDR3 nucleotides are TGTGCCAGCAGCCAAGCCGGGACAGGGGTAGGGCAGTATTTT.

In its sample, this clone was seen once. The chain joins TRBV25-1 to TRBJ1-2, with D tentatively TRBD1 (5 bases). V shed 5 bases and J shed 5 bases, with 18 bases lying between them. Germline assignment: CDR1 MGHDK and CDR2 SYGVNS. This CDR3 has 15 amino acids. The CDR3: CASSPMAGTDYGYTF. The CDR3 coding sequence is TGTGCCAGCAGTCCAATGGCCGGGACGGATTATGGCTACACCTTC.

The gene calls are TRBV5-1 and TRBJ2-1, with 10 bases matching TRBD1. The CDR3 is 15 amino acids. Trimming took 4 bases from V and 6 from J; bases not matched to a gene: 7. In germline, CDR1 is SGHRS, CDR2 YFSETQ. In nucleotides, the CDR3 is TGCGCCAGCAGCGTTCCCGGGACAGGGGCCAATGAGCAGTTCTTC. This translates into CASSVPGTGANEQFF. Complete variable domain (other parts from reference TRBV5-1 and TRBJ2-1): KAGVTQTPRYLIKTRGQQVTLSCSPISGHRSVSWYQQTPGQGLQFLFEYFSETQRNKGNFPGRFSGRQFSNSRSEMNVSTLELGDSALYLCASSVPGTGANEQFFGPGTRLTVL.

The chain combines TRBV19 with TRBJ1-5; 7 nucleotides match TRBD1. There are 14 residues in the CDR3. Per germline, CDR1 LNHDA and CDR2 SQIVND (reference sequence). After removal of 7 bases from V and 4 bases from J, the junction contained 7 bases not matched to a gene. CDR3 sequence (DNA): TGTGCCAGTAACGAAGACAGGGTAAATCAGCCCCAGCATTTT. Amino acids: CASNEDRVNQPQHF.